Presented here are 22 T cell receptor beta chains from one specimen sequenced in a study of T cell responses to AZD1222 COVID-19 vaccine. The table came from immunoSEQ multiplex PCR; TCRdb's copy has only in-frame clones and leaves some out. The sample yields roughly 140,000 clones, 85% to 95% seen once. Sequenced material: peripheral blood, taken on day 0 of AZD1222 vaccination. The receptors shown here come from an adult in good health.

This clone was found once. This chain uses TRBV2 with TRBJ1-1; the match to TRBD1 covers 7 bases. The CDR3 extends over 15 amino acids. The junction had 11 bases not matched to a gene; V was cut back by 7 bases and J by 3 bases. CDR1 is SNHLY, CDR2 FYNNEI, per germline. For the CDR3, the DNA is TGTGCCAGCAACCCCGTAGGGGGCGTAGACACTGAAGCTTTCTTT. Translating it yields CASNPVGGVDTEAFF.

The chain has TRBV5-1 and TRBJ2-1, with 15 bases that match TRBD2. The V gene's germline CDR1 is SGHRS and CDR2 YFSETQ. The CDR3 consists of 14 residues. The J segment lost 14 bases and the V segment lost 5 bases, leaving 8 bases of the junction unmatched. The CDR3 sequence: CASSPGLAGGPKFF. CDR3 nucleotides: TGCGCCAGCAGTCCAGGACTAGCGGGAGGGCCGAAGTTCTTC.

The CDR3 reads CAGAASPNTGELFF. As DNA, the CDR3 is TGCGCCGGCGCCGCGAGCCCGAACACCGGGGAGCTGTTTTTT. The chain combines TRBV5-1 with TRBJ2-2; D unresolved. Trimming stripped 10 bases from V and 0 bases from J, with 13 bases between. Germline V gives CDR1 SGHRS, CDR2 YFSETQ. The CDR3 length is 14 residues.

About this clone: In the same sample, other DNA sequences code for this CDR3. CDR3 sequence: CASSPPSYNEQFF. Here the CDR3 DNA reads TGTGCCAGCTCACCACCCTCCTACAATGAGCAGTTCTTC. The chain couples TRBV18 to TRBJ2-1, with D unresolved. Germline loops: CDR1 KGHSH, CDR2 LQKENI. CDR3 length equals 13 residues. Trimming removed 0 bases at V and 0 bases at J, with 0 bases between.

V is TRBV9 and J is TRBJ1-3; D perhaps matches TRBD1 (6 bases). Germline V gene data show CDR1 as SGDLS and CDR2 as YYNGEE. Trimming left V 0 bases short and J 6 bases short, with 19 bases between. This CDR3 region has 17 residues. CDR3 loop: CASSVAGLQGGENTIYF. The CDR3, as DNA: TGTGCCAGCAGCGTAGCTGGTCTACAGGGAGGGGAAAACACCATATATTTT.

Only one count was recorded for this clone. The rearrangement joins TRBV4-1 to TRBJ1-5; D perhaps matches TRBD1 (6 bases). V was trimmed by 1 base and J by 4 bases, leaving 8 bases between them. Looked up from germline, CDR1 is MGHRA and CDR2 is YSYEKL. This CDR3 spans 14 amino acids. The CDR3 region has the DNA TGCGCCAGCAGCCAAGGACAGGCGAATCAGCCCCAGCATTTT. Translating it yields CASSQGQANQPQHF.

This chain joins TRBV7-8 and TRBJ2-2, with D uncertain. Trimming cost V 5 bases and J 8 bases, with 6 bases left between them. The CDR3 extends over 11 amino acids. Germline V lookup: CDR1 SGHVS, CDR2 FQNEAQ. In nucleotides, the CDR3 is TGTGCCAGCAGCCCCGTTGGGGAGCTGTTTTTT. This translates into CASSPVGELFF.

The gene calls are TRBV4-1 and TRBJ2-3; 7 bases agree with TRBD2. Germline-derived CDR1 and CDR2 are MGHRA and YSYEKL. The CDR3 is 17 amino acids. Trimming cost V 4 bases and J 4 bases; bases outside gene matches: 14. In nucleotides, the CDR3 is TGCGCCAGCAGCCCCATCAAAGGACTAGTAGTTTCAGATACGCAGTATTTT. This encodes CASSPIKGLVVSDTQYF.

The CDR3 loop reads CASSLGVGNQPQHF. The CDR3 nucleotides read TGTGCCAGCAGCTTGGGAGTTGGCAATCAGCCCCAGCATTTT. The chain is built from TRBV7-9 and TRBJ1-5; D call uncertain. From germline, CDR1 is SEHNR and CDR2 FQNEAQ (reference sequence). V lost 3 bases to trimming and J lost 2 bases, with 8 bases between them. The CDR3 consists of 14 residues.

The V gene is TRBV7-3, the J gene TRBJ1-1; D perhaps matches TRBD1 (5 bases). CDR1 SGHTA and CDR2 FQGTGA come from the germline V gene. The CDR3 covers 14 residues. V was shortened by 5 bases and J by 5 bases, with 15 bases between the two germline ends. CDR3 in DNA: TGTGCCAGCAGCCAAGGGACGGCGGGTACTGAAGCTTTCTTT. Its translation is CASSQGTAGTEAFF.

The chain uses TRBV7-3 and TRBJ2-1, with D perhaps TRBD2 (6 bases). CDR1 is SGHTA and CDR2 is FQGTGA in the germline V gene. CDR3 length: 16 amino acids. Trimming cost V 2 bases and J 0 bases, with 11 bases left between them. CDR3 region: CASSLVAASSYNEQFF. DNA of the CDR3: TGTGCCAGCAGCTTAGTAGCGGCGAGCTCCTACAATGAGCAGTTCTTC.

The chain combines TRBV6-5 with TRBJ1-6, with D possibly being TRBD1 (5 bases). This CDR3 comprises 14 residues. Germline values: CDR1 MNHEY, CDR2 SVGAGI. V was trimmed by 10 bases and J by 5 bases, leaving 15 bases between them. CDR3 region: CATVRQINNSPLHF. DNA for the CDR3: TGTGCCACTGTCAGACAGATTAATAATTCACCCCTCCACTTT.

This clone has a handful of counts. The chain employs TRBV11-3 and TRBJ2-2; D is unclear. Trimming took 4 bases from V and 6 from J, leaving 6 bases between them. Germline V lookup: CDR1 SGHNT, CDR2 YENEEA. The CDR3 length is 12 residues. The CDR3 sequence: CASSWGPGELFF. CDR3 in DNA: TGTGCCAGCAGCTGGGGTCCCGGGGAGCTGTTTTTT.

J is TRBJ1-2 and V is TRBV11-2; the D is unclear. Between the trimmed V and J ends, which lost 5 bases and 8 bases, there was a span of 15 bases. Germline lookup yields CDR1 SGHAT and CDR2 FQNNGV. The CDR3 totals 13 residues. This chain's CDR3 is CASSPRTGLGYTF. The DNA of the CDR3 is TGTGCCAGCAGCCCCCGGACCGGTTTGGGCTACACCTTC.

The chain employs TRBV5-1 and TRBJ2-1; D gene unclear. The CDR3 runs 15 residues. The germline V and J ends were trimmed by 4 bases and 7 bases, with 18 bases remaining between them. CDR1 and CDR2 (germline): SGHRS, YFSETQ. CDR3 residues: CASSLIGVLDNEQFF. The CDR3 DNA reads as TGCGCCAGCAGCCTGATAGGAGTTTTAGATAATGAGCAGTTCTTC. Based on the CDR3 plus reference TRBV5-1 and TRBJ2-1, the full variable domain is KAGVTQTPRYLIKTRGQQVTLSCSPISGHRSVSWYQQTPGQGLQFLFEYFSETQRNKGNFPGRFSGRQFSNSRSEMNVSTLELGDSALYLCASSLIGVLDNEQFFGPGTRLTVL.

The V call is TRBV12-5, the J call TRBJ1-5, with a tentative D call TRBD1 (5 bases). Trimming took off 2 bases at V and 6 bases at J, with 17 bases between the two ends. Germline V gene data show CDR1 as LGHNT and CDR2 as FRNRAP. This CDR3 comprises 16 residues. CDR3 sequence (DNA): TGTGCTAGTGGTTTGTCTCCAGGGCCTCGGGGTCAGCCCCAGCATTTT. Translation: CASGLSPGPRGQPQHF.

V gene TRBV18 combines with J gene TRBJ2-5, with D possibly being TRBD1 (6 bases). The CDR3 covers 15 residues. V lost 2 bases and J 5 bases, leaving 15 bases between the germline ends. The V gene's germline CDR1 is KGHSH and CDR2 LQKENI. CDR3 protein: CASSPNQGWEETQYF. CDR3 nucleotide sequence: TGTGCCAGCTCACCAAACCAGGGGTGGGAGGAGACCCAGTACTTC.

This rearrangement joins TRBV18 to TRBJ1-2; TRBD1 is a possible D gene (6 bases). V was clipped by 3 bases and J by 10 bases, with 15 bases between them. CDR1 KGHSH and CDR2 LQKENI come from the germline V gene. The CDR3 consists of 13 residues. In nucleotides, the CDR3 is TGTGCCAGCTCACCGGGACACCTTGGTGCCTACACCTTC. Its translation is CASSPGHLGAYTF.

The CDR3 loop reads CASSTYKGLAGSGELFF. The DNA for the CDR3 is TGTGCCAGCAGCACGTACAAGGGACTAGCGGGGAGCGGGGAGCTGTTTTTT. V is TRBV5-4 and J is TRBJ2-2; 13 nucleotides agree with TRBD2. Germline loops: CDR1 SGHNT, CDR2 YYREEE (reference sequence). The V gene end was trimmed by 4 bases and the J gene end by 7 bases; junction bases not matched to a gene: 10. The CDR3 covers 17 residues.

V usage is TRBV9 and J usage is TRBJ1-5; perhaps TRBD1 as D (6 bases). CDR1 is SGDLS, CDR2 YYNGEE, per germline. The CDR3 is 16 residues long. V gave up 3 bases and J gave up 4 bases, with 17 bases separating them. CDR3 protein: CASSEGGGADNQPQHF. CDR3 nucleotide sequence: TGTGCCAGCAGCGAAGGAGGGGGGGCAGATAATCAGCCCCAGCATTTT. The full variable domain, rest sourced from reference TRBV9 and TRBJ1-5, is DSGVTQTPKHLITATGQRVTLRCSPRSGDLSVYWYQQSLDQGLQFLIQYYNGEERAKGNILERFSAQQFPDLHSELNLSSLELGDSALYFCASSEGGGADNQPQHFGDGTRLSIL.

This clone was seen only once. This chain connects TRBV29-1 to TRBJ1-2; no clear D. This CDR3 region has 14 residues. Germline-derived CDR1 and CDR2 are SQVTM and ANQGSEA. Trimming removed 6 bases at V and 6 bases at J, with 20 bases between. CDR3 amino acids: CSVVVLVDSDGYTF. CDR3 sequence (DNA): TGCAGCGTCGTAGTCCTCGTGGATTCGGATGGCTACACCTTC. The full variable domain, in which reference TRBV29-1 and TRBJ1-2 provide the parts outside the CDR3, is SAVISQKPSRDICQRGTSLTIQCQVDSQVTMMFWYRQQPGQSLTLIATANQGSEATYESGFVIDKFPISRPNLTFSTLTVSNMSPEDSSIYLCSVVVLVDSDGYTFGSGTRLTVV.

The CDR3 region has the DNA TGTGCCAGCAGTCAAACCGGGACAGTGAACACTGAAGCTTTCTTT. As protein: CASSQTGTVNTEAFF. The rearrangement joins TRBV25-1 to TRBJ1-1; 7 positions match TRBD1. The CDR3 consists of 15 residues. Germline CDR1 is MGHDK and CDR2 is SYGVNS. The V and J ends lost 5 bases and 0 bases, in that order; junction bases with no gene match: 6.